These 5 T cell receptor beta chains originate from one sample sequenced in a study of beta chain features in type 1 diabetes. Overall study findings and caveats: Shorter TCRB CDR3s, moderately but significantly so, were found in Type 1 diabetes patients in all four CD4+ subsets.

Their antigen targets remain unknown. The isolated RNA, all of it, was reverse transcribed, so expressed TCRB transcripts were what got sequenced. The protocol was immunoSEQ multiplex PCR, while the TCRdb copy is restricted to in-frame clones and leaves out a portion. The data hold more than 200,000 clones, with approximately 16% observed a single time. The sample was naive CD4+ T cells from blood. The receptors stem from a man aged 30-40 years with type 1 diabetes.

The chain combines TRBV10-3 with TRBJ1-1, with D unclear. Trimming took 8 bases from V and 5 from J, leaving 15 bases between them. CDR3 length equals 13 residues. Germline V gene lookup returns CDR1 ENHRY and CDR2 SYGVKD. CDR3 sequence (DNA): TGTGCCATCGGACCCCGAGGTCGGACTGAAGCTTTCTTT. Protein product: CAIGPRGRTEAFF.

The chain has TRBV29-1 and TRBJ2-1, with TRBD1 matching 8 bases. Germline V gene sequence: CDR1 SQVTM, CDR2 ANQGSEA. J gave up 4 bases and V 3 bases, and 8 bases lay outside the gene matches. This CDR3 is 15 amino acids long. For the CDR3, the DNA is TGCAGCGTTGATGGTCGGACAGGGCGGTACAATGAGCAGTTCTTC. Encoded protein: CSVDGRTGRYNEQFF.

This chain connects TRBV29-1 to TRBJ1-1; a weak D match, TRBD1 (6 bases). Deletions cut 6 bases from V and 2 bases from J, with 10 bases between. This CDR3 comprises 12 residues. Germline V gives CDR1 SQVTM, CDR2 ANQGSEA. Written as DNA, the CDR3 is TGCAGCGTGGACAGAACCAACACTGAAGCTTTCTTT. Translating gives CSVDRTNTEAFF.

There are a few counts of this clone. V is TRBV4-3 and J is TRBJ2-5, with 8 nucleotides matching TRBD2. The germline V gene has CDR1 LGHNA and CDR2 YSLEER. Trimming took 4 bases from V and 3 from J; bases not matched to a gene: 7. CDR3 length: 15 amino acids. DNA of the CDR3: TGCGCCAGCAGCCCAGAAGCGGGAGACGAAGAGACCCAGTACTTC. Translating it yields CASSPEAGDEETQYF.

The chain employs TRBV7-8 and TRBJ1-1; no firm D call. Germline lookup yields CDR1 SGHVS and CDR2 FQNEAQ. The CDR3 extends over 14 amino acids. With 5 bases removed from V and 1 base from J, the gap between germline ends came to 11 bases. The CDR3 region has the DNA TGTGCCAGCAGCGGCCGTGGTAGGAACACTGAAGCTTTCTTT. This sequence encodes CASSGRGRNTEAFF.